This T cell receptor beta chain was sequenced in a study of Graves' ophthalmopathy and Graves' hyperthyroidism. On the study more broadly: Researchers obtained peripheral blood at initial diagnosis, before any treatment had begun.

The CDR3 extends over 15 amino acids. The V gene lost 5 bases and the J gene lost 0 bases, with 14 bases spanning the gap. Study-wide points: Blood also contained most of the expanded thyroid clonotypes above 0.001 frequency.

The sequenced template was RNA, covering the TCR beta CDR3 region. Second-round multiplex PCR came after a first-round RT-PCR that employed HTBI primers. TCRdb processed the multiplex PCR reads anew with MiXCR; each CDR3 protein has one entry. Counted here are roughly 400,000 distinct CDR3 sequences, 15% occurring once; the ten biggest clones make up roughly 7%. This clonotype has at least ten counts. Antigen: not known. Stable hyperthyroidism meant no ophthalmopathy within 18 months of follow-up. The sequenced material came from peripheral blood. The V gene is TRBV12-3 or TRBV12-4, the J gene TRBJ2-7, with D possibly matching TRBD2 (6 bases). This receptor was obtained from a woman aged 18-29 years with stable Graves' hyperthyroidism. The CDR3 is CASSPLAGDSYEQYF. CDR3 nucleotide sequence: TGTGCCAGCAGTCCACTAGCTGGGGACTCCTACGAGCAGTACTTC.